This T cell receptor (beta chain) emerged from a study of blood T cell repertoires in COVID-19. Looking at the study overall: T cells, B-cell-depleted T cells, or PBMCs provided the cDNA or gDNA that served as material.

J gave up 2 bases and V 4 bases, and 5 bases lay outside the gene matches. Germline CDR1 is LNHDA and CDR2 is SQIVND (reference sequence). The CDR3 is made up of 17 amino acids. Per the original methods: The assay estimated nucleated cells by amplifying reference gene primers. The assay was immunoSEQ multiplex PCR, and TCRdb's table has in-frame clones only and misses some. V, J and clone size are those of that table, while D and trimming were read from the DNA. The repertoire holds over 90,000 clones, with 80% to 90% as singletons. V usage is TRBV19 and J usage is TRBJ2-1; 13 positions agree with TRBD2. The TCR sequence derives from a human donor in a cohort sampled during active COVID-19. Sequencing was done on a sample of peripheral blood. CDR3 in DNA: TGTGCCAGTAGTAGGGGGACTAGCGGGAAGGCCTACAATGAGCAGTTCTTC. Translation gives CASSRGTSGKAYNEQFF.